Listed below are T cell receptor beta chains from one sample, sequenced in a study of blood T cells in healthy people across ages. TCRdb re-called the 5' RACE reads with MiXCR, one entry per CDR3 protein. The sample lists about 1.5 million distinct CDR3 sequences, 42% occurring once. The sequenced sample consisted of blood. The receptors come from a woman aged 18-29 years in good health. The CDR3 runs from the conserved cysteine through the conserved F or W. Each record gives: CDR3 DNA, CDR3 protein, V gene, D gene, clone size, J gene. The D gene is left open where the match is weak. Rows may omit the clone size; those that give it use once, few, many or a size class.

TGCAGTGCGCGTTCAGCGGGGGGGCGCCCAGATACGCAGTATTTT,CSARSAGGRPDTQYF,TRBV20-1,TRBD2,few,TRBJ2-3
TGCAGTGCTAGAGATTCGAGGGGCTACGAGCAGTACTTC,CSARDSRGYEQYF,TRBV20-1,.,.,TRBJ2-7
TGTGCCAGCAGTTACTCGACCGGAGGCTACACCTTC,CASSYSTGGYTF,TRBV6-5,.,few,TRBJ1-2
TGTGCCAGCAGTCCACCCTCACGCGGGGGCTACACCTTC,CASSPPSRGGYTF,TRBV6-6,.,.,TRBJ1-2
TGTGCCAGCACTTCCGGTCCCTCTACCTACAATGAGCAGTTCTTC,CASTSGPSTYNEQFF,TRBV7-2,.,many,TRBJ2-1
TGTGCCAGCAGTTTATCGGCGGGGAGGTGGAATACGCAGTATTTT,CASSLSAGRWNTQYF,TRBV28,.,.,TRBJ2-3
TGTGCCAGTAGTATACGGAGGGCAAGCAATCAGCCCCAGCATTTT,CASSIRRASNQPQHF,TRBV19,.,once,TRBJ1-5
TGTGCCTGGAGTGTACAGGGAGGTTACTATGGCTACACCTTC,CAWSVQGGYYGYTF,TRBV30,.,.,TRBJ1-2
TGTGCCAGCAGCGCGGGACAGTACAATGAGCAGTTCTTC,CASSAGQYNEQFF,TRBV9,TRBD1,.,TRBJ2-1
TGCGCCAGCAGCTTGGGTCCAGGGATCCTTAACTATGGCTACACCTTC,CASSLGPGILNYGYTF,TRBV5-1,.,.,TRBJ1-2
TGCAGCGCCAAATCACAGGGAGTTGGCTACACCTTC,CSAKSQGVGYTF,TRBV29-1,.,.,TRBJ1-2
TGCAGCGTTGAAGATCTCGCCTCCTACAATGAGCAGTACTTC,CSVEDLASYNEQYF,TRBV29-1,.,.,TRBJ2-7
TGTGCCAGCAGTCCCCGGACAGGGGCCACAGATACGCAGTATTTT,CASSPRTGATDTQYF,TRBV12-3/TRBV12-4,TRBD1,few,TRBJ2-3
TGCAGTGCTAGAGACCCTACCGGGTCCGGGAGGGCCCATGAGCAGTACTTC,CSARDPTGSGRAHEQYF,TRBV20-1,TRBD2,few,TRBJ2-7
TGTGCCACCAGTGACCCTGGACAGGGAGACTATGGCTACACCTTC,CATSDPGQGDYGYTF,TRBV24-1,TRBD1,few,TRBJ1-2
TGTGCCATCAGTGTTGCGGGGGGGCCTGATACGCAGTATTTT,CAISVAGGPDTQYF,TRBV10-3,TRBD2,.,TRBJ2-3
TGCAGTGCCAGGGGAAGTCCTGGTTCCAAAAACATTCAGTACTTC,CSARGSPGSKNIQYF,TRBV20-1,.,.,TRBJ2-4
TGCAGTGCTAGTATCCTCGGCACAGATACGCAGTATTTT,CSASILGTDTQYF,TRBV20-1,.,.,TRBJ2-3
TGTGCCAGCAGCTTAGCCTTAGGGAACACCGGGGAGCTGTTTTTT,CASSLALGNTGELFF,TRBV7-9,.,.,TRBJ2-2
TGTGCCAGCAGCTTAGATTCGGGTTATCAGCCCCAGCATTTT,CASSLDSGYQPQHF,TRBV7-2,.,few,TRBJ1-5
TGTGCCAGCAGCTCTGGGGCGGGAACAGATACGCAGTATTTT,CASSSGAGTDTQYF,TRBV7-3,.,many,TRBJ2-3
TGTGCCACCAGGGAACAGGGGGCGAGCACTGAAGCTTTCTTT,CATREQGASTEAFF,TRBV24-1,TRBD1,few,TRBJ1-1
TGTGCCAGCAGCCGATCGGGAAAAGAGACCCAGTACTTC,CASSRSGKETQYF,TRBV7-2,.,.,TRBJ2-5
TGTGCCAGCAGAAACAGTGGGGCAGATACGCAGTATTTT,CASRNSGADTQYF,TRBV6-2/TRBV6-3,.,few,TRBJ2-3
TGTGCCAGCTCCGGGGACGACACCGGGGAGCTGTTTTTT,CASSGDDTGELFF,TRBV12-3/TRBV12-4,.,few,TRBJ2-2
TGTGCCAGTAGTATTGGTGTCAGCTACACCCAAGCTTTCTTT,CASSIGVSYTQAFF,TRBV19,.,.,TRBJ1-1
TGCAGTGCTAGAGATCCCCAGGGGGCAGAGACCCAGTACTTC,CSARDPQGAETQYF,TRBV20-1,TRBD1,.,TRBJ2-5
TGCAGTGCTAGAGGCAACAGGGTCGGAAGCAATCAGCCCCAGCATTTT,CSARGNRVGSNQPQHF,TRBV20-1,.,few,TRBJ1-5
TGTGCCAGCAGCAAGCGACAAGAAGAGACCCAGTACTTC,CASSKRQEETQYF,TRBV12-3/TRBV12-4,.,few,TRBJ2-5
TGTGCCAGCAGCTTAATGGGGCGGACTAGGGAAGGGACCCAGTACTTC,CASSLMGRTREGTQYF,TRBV7-3,TRBD2,.,TRBJ2-5
TGCGCCAGCAGCCGAGCGACAGGAGGGGGCTCGGATGGCTACACCTTC,CASSRATGGGSDGYTF,TRBV4-3,TRBD1,few,TRBJ1-2
TGTGCCGGCAGTTTTAGGTCACAATTTGCCTACGAGCAGTACTTC,CAGSFRSQFAYEQYF,TRBV28,.,.,TRBJ2-7
TGCAGTGCACCCCCAGCCTGGTCCTACAATGAGCAGTTCTTC,CSAPPAWSYNEQFF,TRBV20-1,.,few,TRBJ2-1
TGTGCCAGCAACTCCGGGACGCAAGAGACCCAGTACTTC,CASNSGTQETQYF,TRBV7-6,.,few,TRBJ2-5
TGCGCCAGCAGCCAAGTCCCAACCACCCGGACTAGCGGGGGGGAAAATGAGCAGTTCTTC,CASSQVPTTRTSGGENEQFF,TRBV4-3,TRBD2,few,TRBJ2-1
TGTGCCAGCAAACCCGACAGGGGAGGATCCTATAATTCACCCCTCCACTTT,CASKPDRGGSYNSPLHF,TRBV6-1,TRBD1,few,TRBJ1-6
TGCGCCAGCAGCCAAGCAGCCAGGGTTGGCTCCACCTTC,CASSQAARVGSTF,TRBV4-3,.,.,TRBJ1-2